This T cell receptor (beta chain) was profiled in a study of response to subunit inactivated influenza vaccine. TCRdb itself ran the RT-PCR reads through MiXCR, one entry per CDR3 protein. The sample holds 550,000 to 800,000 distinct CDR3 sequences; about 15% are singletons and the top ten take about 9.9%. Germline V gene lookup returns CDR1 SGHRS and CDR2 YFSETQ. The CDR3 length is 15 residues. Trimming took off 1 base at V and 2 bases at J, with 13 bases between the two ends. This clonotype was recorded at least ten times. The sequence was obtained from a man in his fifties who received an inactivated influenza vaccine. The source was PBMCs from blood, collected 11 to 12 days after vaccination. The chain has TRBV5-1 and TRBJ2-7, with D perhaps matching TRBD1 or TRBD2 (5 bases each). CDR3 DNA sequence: TGCGCCAGCAGCTTGTCCCAGGGACCGACCTACGAGCAGTACTTC. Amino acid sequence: CASSLSQGPTYEQYF. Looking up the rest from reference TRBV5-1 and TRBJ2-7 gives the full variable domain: KAGVTQTPRYLIKTRGQQVTLSCSPISGHRSVSWYQQTPGQGLQFLFEYFSETQRNKGNFPGRFSGRQFSNSRSEMNVSTLELGDSALYLCASSLSQGPTYEQYFGPGTRLTVT.